This is a list of T cell receptor beta chains from one sample in a study of response to subunit inactivated influenza vaccine. TCRdb ran MiXCR on the RT-PCR reads and lists one entry per CDR3 protein. The table includes about 800,000 distinct CDR3 sequences, 21% detected once. The specimen comprised PBMCs from blood, sampled around 5 days after vaccination. These TCRs come from a middle-aged man who received an inactivated influenza vaccine. The conserved cysteine and the conserved F or W are not part of the CDR3 here. Fields, in order: CDR3 protein, clone size, V gene. Expanded clones get a size class; other rows say once, few or many, or leave the size out.

CDR3: ASSVSGTREQY; size: -; V: TRBV4-3
CDR3: ASSYLGTVNQPQH; size: once; V: TRBV6-2/TRBV6-3
CDR3: ASAVEGSGNTIY; size: -; V: TRBV2
CDR3: SARGLAGYQETQY; size: few; V: TRBV20-1
CDR3: SASHGGGRTEAF; size: -; V: TRBV20-1
CDR3: SVERFGRSQETQY; size: -; V: TRBV29-1
CDR3: ASSPNPVATNEQF; size: -; V: TRBV9
CDR3: SAGTTSTDTQY; size: few; V: TRBV20-1
CDR3: SAASGNTEAF; size: many; V: TRBV20-1
CDR3: ASSYSGPWGNQPQH; size: many; V: TRBV6-5
CDR3: ASSPGLAGEPYEQY; size: few; V: TRBV7-9
CDR3: ASSQTASNQPQH; size: -; V: TRBV6-1
CDR3: ASSLRQGLDNEQF; size: many; V: TRBV12-3/TRBV12-4
CDR3: SVATSSREQY; size: -; V: TRBV29-1
CDR3: ASSLATFGSPLH; size: few; V: TRBV7-9
CDR3: ASRPGLDYEQY; size: -; V: TRBV6-1
CDR3: SAPRTSGVSYEQY; size: -; V: TRBV20-1
CDR3: ASSSPRTLIADTQY; size: -; V: TRBV11-2
CDR3: ASSLAGTVKISTDTQY; size: -; V: TRBV5-1
CDR3: ASSLVLTTAHFTEAF; size: -; V: TRBV7-9
CDR3: SARVEGDHNEQF; size: -; V: TRBV20-1